This paragraph covers one T cell receptor (beta chain) sequence. The antigen is unknown. Other DNA sequences from this sample encode an identical CDR3 as well. The method was immunoSEQ multiplex PCR; TCRdb's version includes in-frame clones alone and lacks a portion of them. The repertoire holds a few hundred thousand clones, with around 90% as singletons. The CDR3 consists of 13 residues. Between the trimmed V and J ends, which lost 0 bases and 8 bases, there was a span of 8 bases. Germline V gene lookup returns CDR1 MRHNA and CDR2 SNTAGT. The sample comes from a study of shared clonotypes between healthy human individuals. Study as a whole: Three plates were used per donor for CD4 naive, three for CD4 memory, two for CD8 naive and one for CD8 memory. Study-wide results and caveats: An effect of sequencing depth on clonotype sharing among donors was expected.

The gene calls are TRBV6-4 and TRBJ2-1; D remains ambiguous. The TCR originated in a man aged 18 to 29 in good health. The sequenced sample was memory CD8+ T cells sorted from blood. Stated subset: CD45RO+ cells pooled with CCR7-negative TemRA cells. CDR3 bases: TGTGCCAGCAGTGACTCGATCGCGGATGAGCAGTTCTTC. Translating gives CASSDSIADEQFF.